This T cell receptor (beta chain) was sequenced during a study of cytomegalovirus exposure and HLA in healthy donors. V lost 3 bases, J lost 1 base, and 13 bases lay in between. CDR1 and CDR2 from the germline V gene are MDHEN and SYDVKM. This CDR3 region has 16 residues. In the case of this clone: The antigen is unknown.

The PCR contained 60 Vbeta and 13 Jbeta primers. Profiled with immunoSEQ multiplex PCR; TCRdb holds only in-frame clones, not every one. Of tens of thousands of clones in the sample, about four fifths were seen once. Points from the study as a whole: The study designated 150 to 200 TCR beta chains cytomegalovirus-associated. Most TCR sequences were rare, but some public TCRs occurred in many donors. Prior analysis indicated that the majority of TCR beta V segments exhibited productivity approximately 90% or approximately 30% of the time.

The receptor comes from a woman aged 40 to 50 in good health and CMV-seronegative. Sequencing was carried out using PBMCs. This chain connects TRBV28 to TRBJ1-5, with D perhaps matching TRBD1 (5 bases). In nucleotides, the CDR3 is TGTGCCAGCAGTTTCGCCTCTCAGGGAAGCAATCAGCCCCAGCATTTT. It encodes CASSFASQGSNQPQHF.